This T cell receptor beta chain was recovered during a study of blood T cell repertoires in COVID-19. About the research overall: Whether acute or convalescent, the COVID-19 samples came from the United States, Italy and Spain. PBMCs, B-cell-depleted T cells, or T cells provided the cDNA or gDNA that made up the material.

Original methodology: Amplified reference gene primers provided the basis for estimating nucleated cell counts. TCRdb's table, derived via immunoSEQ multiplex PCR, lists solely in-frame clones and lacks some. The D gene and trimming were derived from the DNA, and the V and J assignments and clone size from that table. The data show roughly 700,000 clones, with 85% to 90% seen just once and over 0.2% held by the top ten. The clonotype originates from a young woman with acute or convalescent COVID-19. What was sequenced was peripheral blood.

The CDR3 region has the DNA TGCGCCAGCAGCCAGGCGGACAGGGACGGAGGGCAGTTCTTC. As protein: CASSQADRDGGQFF. The chain carries TRBV4-1 and TRBJ2-1; 8 bases match TRBD1. Unmatched junction bases numbered 10, after V lost 3 bases and J lost 12 bases. The CDR3 is 14 amino acids. Germline V gene lookup returns CDR1 MGHRA and CDR2 YSYEKL.